This T cell receptor beta chain was obtained from a study of T cell responses to AZD1222 COVID-19 vaccine. The study's findings and limits: Variant regions that are unmutated are reportedly the target of nearly half of spike-specific TCRs.

To note about this clone: Its antigen is still unknown.

Clones were read by immunoSEQ multiplex PCR, and TCRdb kept only the in-frame ones, dropping some. The table includes 60,000 to 75,000 clones, about 85% detected once. Trimming cost V 6 bases and J 7 bases, with 7 bases left between them. This CDR3 spans 12 amino acids. The rearrangement uses TRBV12-3 or TRBV12-4 and TRBJ1-6; D possibly corresponds to TRBD1 (6 bases). Here the sequenced sample was peripheral blood, taken on day 0 of AZD1222 vaccination. The TCR originated in an adult in good health. CDR3 in DNA: TGTGCCAGCAGCGGACAGAATTCACCCCTCCACTTT. Translated, it gives CASSGQNSPLHF.